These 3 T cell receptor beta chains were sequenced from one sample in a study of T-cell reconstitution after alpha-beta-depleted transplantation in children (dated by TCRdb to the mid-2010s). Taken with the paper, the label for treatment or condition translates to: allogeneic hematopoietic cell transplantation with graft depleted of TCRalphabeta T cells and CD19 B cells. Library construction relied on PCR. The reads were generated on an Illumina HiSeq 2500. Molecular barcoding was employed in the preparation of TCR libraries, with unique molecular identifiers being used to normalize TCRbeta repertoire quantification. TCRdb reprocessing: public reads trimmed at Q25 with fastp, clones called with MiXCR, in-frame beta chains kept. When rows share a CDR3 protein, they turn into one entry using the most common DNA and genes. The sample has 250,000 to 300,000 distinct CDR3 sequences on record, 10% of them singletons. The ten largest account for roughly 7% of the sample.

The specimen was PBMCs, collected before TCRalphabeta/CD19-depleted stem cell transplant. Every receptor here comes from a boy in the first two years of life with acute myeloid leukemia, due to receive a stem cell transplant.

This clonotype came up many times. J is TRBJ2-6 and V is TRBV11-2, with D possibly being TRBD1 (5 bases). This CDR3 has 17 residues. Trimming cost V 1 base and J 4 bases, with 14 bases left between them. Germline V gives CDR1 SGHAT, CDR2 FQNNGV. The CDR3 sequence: CASSLVGVRAGANVLTF. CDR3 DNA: TGTGCCAGCAGCTTAGTTGGGGTCAGGGCCGGGGCCAACGTCCTGACTTTC.

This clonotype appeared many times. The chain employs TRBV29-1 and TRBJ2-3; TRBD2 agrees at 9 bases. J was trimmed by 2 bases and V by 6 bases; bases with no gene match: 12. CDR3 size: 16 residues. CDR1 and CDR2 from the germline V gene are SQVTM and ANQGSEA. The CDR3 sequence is CSVVAGAGIITDTQYF. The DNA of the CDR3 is TGCAGCGTGGTAGCGGGAGCTGGGATAATCACAGATACGCAGTATTTT.

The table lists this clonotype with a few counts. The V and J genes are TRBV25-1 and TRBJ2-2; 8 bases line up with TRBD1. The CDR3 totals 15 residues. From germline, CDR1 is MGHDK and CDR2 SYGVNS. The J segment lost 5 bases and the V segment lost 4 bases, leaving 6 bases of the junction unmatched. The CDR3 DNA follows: TGTGCCAGCAGTGTGGGACAGGCCGTTACCGGGGAGCTGTTTTTT. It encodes CASSVGQAVTGELFF.